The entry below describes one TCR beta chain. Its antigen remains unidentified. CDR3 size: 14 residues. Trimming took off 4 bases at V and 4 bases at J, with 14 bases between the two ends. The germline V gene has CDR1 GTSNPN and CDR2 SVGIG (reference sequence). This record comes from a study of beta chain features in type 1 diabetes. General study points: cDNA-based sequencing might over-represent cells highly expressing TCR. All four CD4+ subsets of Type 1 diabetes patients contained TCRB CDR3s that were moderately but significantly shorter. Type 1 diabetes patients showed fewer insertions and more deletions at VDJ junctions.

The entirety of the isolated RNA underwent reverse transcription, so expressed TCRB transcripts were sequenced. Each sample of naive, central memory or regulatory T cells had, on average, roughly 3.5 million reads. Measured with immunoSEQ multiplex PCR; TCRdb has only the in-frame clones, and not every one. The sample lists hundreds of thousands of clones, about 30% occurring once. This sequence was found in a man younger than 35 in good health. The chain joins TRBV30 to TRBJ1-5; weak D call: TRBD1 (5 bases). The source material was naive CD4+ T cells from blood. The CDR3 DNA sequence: TGTGCCTGGACTCCGGGACGGGAGAATCAGCCCCAGCATTTT. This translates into CAWTPGRENQPQHF.